This is a list of T cell receptor beta chains from one sample in a study of shared clonotypes between healthy human individuals. Here immunoSEQ multiplex PCR was the method, and the copy in TCRdb shows in-frame clones only, minus some. The sample shows around 610,000 clones, around 96% of them seen only once. Sequences were obtained from naive CD8+ T cells sorted from blood. These receptors came from a woman in her thirties in good health. Each CDR3 is given with its conserved first and last residue. Fields, in order: J gene, D gene, V gene, clone size, CDR3 DNA, CDR3 protein. The D gene is left open where the match is weak. The size of a clone is reported for some rows only, either as once, few or many, or as a class for expanded clones.

j_gene: TRBJ2-1; d_gene: TRBD2; v_gene: TRBV9; abundance: NA; CDR3nt: TGTGCCAGCAGCGTAGGAGTCCTAGCGGGGATCAATGAGCAGTTCTTC; CDR3aa: CASSVGVLAGINEQFF
j_gene: TRBJ2-5; d_gene: TRBD2; v_gene: TRBV7-9; abundance: NA; CDR3nt: TGTGCCAGCGAACGGACTGGGCTAGCGGGAGAGTTCGAGACCCAGTACTTC; CDR3aa: CASERTGLAGEFETQYF
j_gene: TRBJ2-7; d_gene: TRBD2; v_gene: TRBV13; abundance: NA; CDR3nt: TGTGCCAGCAGCGCCCGTTCTAGCGGGAAAACCTACGAGCAGTACTTC; CDR3aa: CASSARSSGKTYEQYF
j_gene: TRBJ2-5; d_gene: NA; v_gene: TRBV7-9; abundance: NA; CDR3nt: TGTGCCAGCAGCTTAGGCGTGGCCCAGTACTTC; CDR3aa: CASSLGVAQYF
j_gene: TRBJ1-2; d_gene: TRBD1; v_gene: TRBV6-5; abundance: NA; CDR3nt: TGTGCCAGCAGCCCCGGACAGGGGGCCTTTGGCTACACCTTC; CDR3aa: CASSPGQGAFGYTF
j_gene: TRBJ1-1; d_gene: NA; v_gene: TRBV21-1; abundance: once; CDR3nt: TGTGCCAGCAGCAAAGGGACAGGAATGAACACTGAAGCTTTCTTT; CDR3aa: CASSKGTGMNTEAFF
j_gene: TRBJ2-3; d_gene: TRBD2; v_gene: TRBV28; abundance: NA; CDR3nt: TGTGCCAGCAGTAGACTAGCGGACCGCACAGATACGCAGTATTTT; CDR3aa: CASSRLADRTDTQYF
j_gene: TRBJ2-7; d_gene: NA; v_gene: TRBV18; abundance: NA; CDR3nt: TGTGCCAGCTCACCCCGAGAGGAGAAGGGCTACGAGCAGTACTTC; CDR3aa: CASSPREEKGYEQYF
j_gene: TRBJ2-7; d_gene: TRBD2; v_gene: TRBV7-8; abundance: NA; CDR3nt: TGTGCCAGCAGCGGGGGGACTAGTCTCAACTACGAGCAGTACTTC; CDR3aa: CASSGGTSLNYEQYF
j_gene: TRBJ2-1; d_gene: TRBD2; v_gene: TRBV7-8; abundance: NA; CDR3nt: TGTGCCAGCAGCTTCTTAGCGGGAGGGTTGGATGAGCAGTTCTTC; CDR3aa: CASSFLAGGLDEQFF
j_gene: TRBJ2-1; d_gene: NA; v_gene: TRBV19; abundance: NA; CDR3nt: TGTGCCAGTAGAACGGTGAACAACAATGAGCAGTTCTTC; CDR3aa: CASRTVNNNEQFF
j_gene: TRBJ2-2; d_gene: NA; v_gene: TRBV27; abundance: NA; CDR3nt: TGTGCCAGCAGTTTGGCAGGCCGGAACACCGGGGAGCTGTTTTTT; CDR3aa: CASSLAGRNTGELFF
j_gene: TRBJ1-1; d_gene: TRBD1; v_gene: TRBV30; abundance: NA; CDR3nt: TGTGCCTGGAGTCCAGGGGGGATGAACACTGAAGCTTTCTTT; CDR3aa: CAWSPGGMNTEAFF
j_gene: TRBJ2-3; d_gene: NA; v_gene: TRBV30; abundance: NA; CDR3nt: TGTGCCTGGAGTTCCGGGACAACGAGCACAGATACGCAGTATTTT; CDR3aa: CAWSSGTTSTDTQYF
j_gene: TRBJ2-1; d_gene: NA; v_gene: TRBV5-6; abundance: NA; CDR3nt: TGTGCCAGCAGCTTGACAGGGTACAATGAGCAGTTCTTC; CDR3aa: CASSLTGYNEQFF
j_gene: TRBJ2-5; d_gene: NA; v_gene: TRBV28; abundance: NA; CDR3nt: TGTGCCAGCAGGGACCACATGGGGCAAGAGACCCAGTACTTC; CDR3aa: CASRDHMGQETQYF
j_gene: TRBJ2-7; d_gene: NA; v_gene: TRBV28; abundance: NA; CDR3nt: TGTGCCAGCAGTTTACCGGGGACTTACGAGCAGTACTTC; CDR3aa: CASSLPGTYEQYF